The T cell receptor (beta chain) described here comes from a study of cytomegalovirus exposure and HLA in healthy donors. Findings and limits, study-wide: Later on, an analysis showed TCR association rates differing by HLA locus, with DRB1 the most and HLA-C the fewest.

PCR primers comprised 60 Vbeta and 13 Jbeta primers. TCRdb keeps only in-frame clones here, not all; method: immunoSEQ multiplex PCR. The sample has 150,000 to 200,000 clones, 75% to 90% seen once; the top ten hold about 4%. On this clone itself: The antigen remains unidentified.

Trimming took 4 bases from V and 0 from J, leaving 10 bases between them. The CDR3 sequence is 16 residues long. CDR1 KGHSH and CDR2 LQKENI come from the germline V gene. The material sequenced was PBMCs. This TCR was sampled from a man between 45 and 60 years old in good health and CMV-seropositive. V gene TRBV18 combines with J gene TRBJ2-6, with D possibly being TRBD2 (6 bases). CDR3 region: CASSRGLLSGANVLTF. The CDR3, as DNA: TGTGCCAGCTCACGGGGACTCCTCTCTGGGGCCAACGTCCTGACTTTC.